This TCR beta chain was recorded in a study of shared clonotypes between healthy human individuals. Study at large: CD4 naive and memory got three plates each, CD8 naive two, CD8 memory one.

Generated by immunoSEQ multiplex PCR, the TCRdb table keeps only in-frame clones and is missing some. The profile shows under 2.5 million clones, about nine tenths of them singletons. Partitioning of CD4+ cells yielded a CD45RA+ naive subset and a CD45RA-negative memory subset. Remarks on this clone: Other nucleotide sequences from this sample produce the same CDR3.

The receptor's source is a man younger than 35 in good health. Some clones in this sample may be carry-over from other donors' samples. Sequenced: naive CD4+ T cells from PBMCs. Subset meaning: CD45RA+ positively selected.

For the CDR3, the DNA is TGCAGTGCCACCGGACAAGAGACCCAGTACTTC. Translation: CSATGQETQYF. V usage is TRBV20-1 and J usage is TRBJ2-5; no firm D call. The CDR3 has 11 residues. Trimming removed 6 bases from V and 2 bases from J, with 7 bases in between. Germline V gene sequence: CDR1 DFQATT, CDR2 SNEGSKA (reference sequence).